This note documents a single T cell receptor (beta chain) sequence. This entry belongs to a study of blood T cell repertoires in COVID-19. Study context: The origin of the acute and convalescent COVID-19 samples was the United States, Italy and Spain. PBMCs, B-cell-depleted T cells, or T cells provided the cDNA or gDNA that made up the material.

Trimming at V came to 3 bases and at J to 1 base, leaving 9 bases not matched to a gene. The CDR3 extends over 16 amino acids. Germline CDR1 is SGHDN and CDR2 is FVKESK. As processed by the authors: Scientists estimated how many nucleated cells there were by amplifying reference gene primers. Sequencing used immunoSEQ multiplex PCR; TCRdb keeps in-frame clones, though not all of them. V and J calls and clone size are those listed in that table; D and trimming were worked out from the DNA. The sample shows 110,000 or so clones, roughly 81% of them seen only once. Sequencing was carried out using peripheral blood. The chain joins TRBV14 to TRBJ2-7, with TRBD2 matching over 7 bases. This sequence was found in a man aged 40-49 years with acute or convalescent COVID-19. The CDR3 loop is CASSQMGGDGSYEQYF. For the CDR3, the DNA is TGTGCCAGCAGCCAGATGGGGGGGGACGGTTCCTACGAGCAGTACTTC.